Each of the 6 T cell receptor beta chains below was sequenced from the same sample in a study of OX40 agonist ivuxolimab in advanced cancers. Libraries were prepared by immunoSEQ multiplex PCR; TCRdb keeps only in-frame clonotypes and omits some of them. The table has 85,000 to 90,000 clones, roughly nine tenths seen once. The sample consisted of CD4+ or CD8+ T cells sorted from blood, taken in a trial of the OX40 agonist ivuxolimab. The receptors were sampled from an adult with an advanced solid tumor such as melanoma, head and neck, liver or kidney cancer.

The chain links TRBV7-3 to TRBJ2-1; 7 positions match TRBD1. This CDR3 comprises 13 residues. The V segment lost 5 bases and the J segment 5 bases; nucleotides outside the gene matches: 3. Germline loops: CDR1 SGHTA, CDR2 FQGTGA. The CDR3 coding sequence is TGTGCCAGCAGCCCAGACAGGGACAATGAGCAGTTCTTC. Translation gives CASSPDRDNEQFF.

This chain uses TRBV5-4 with TRBJ1-5; D unresolved. Looked up from germline, CDR1 is SGHNT and CDR2 is YYREEE (reference sequence). V lost 4 bases and J lost 4, with 9 bases in between. The CDR3 sequence is 13 residues long. In nucleotides, the CDR3 is TGTGCCAGCAGCCTTGACGGAAATCAGCCCCAGCATTTT. As protein: CASSLDGNQPQHF.

The chain employs TRBV11-2 and TRBJ2-7; D may be TRBD2 (5 bases). The CDR3 has 13 residues. Trimming left V 3 bases short and J 5 bases short, with 11 bases between. The V gene's germline CDR1 is SGHAT and CDR2 FQNNGV. The CDR3 bases are TGTGCCAGCAGCTTTTCGGGGTCCAACGAGCAGTACTTC. Amino acids: CASSFSGSNEQYF.

The chain carries TRBV5-1 and TRBJ2-1; D may be TRBD2 (6 bases). This CDR3 is built from 15 residues. Trimming removed 1 base at V and 10 bases at J, with 18 bases between. Germline V CDR1 and CDR2: SGHRS, YFSETQ. The CDR3, as DNA: TGCGCCAGCAGCTTGACGGGAGATAATGATAGGGAGCAGTTCTTC. Encoded protein: CASSLTGDNDREQFF.

The chain carries TRBV19 and TRBJ1-1, with 7 bases lining up with TRBD1. The V and J ends lost 3 bases and 4 bases, in that order; junction bases with no gene match: 5. The CDR3 loop spans 14 amino acids. CDR1 and CDR2 (germline): LNHDA, SQIVND (reference sequence). CDR3 sequence reads: CASSIARGSTEAFF. CDR3 bases: TGTGCCAGTAGTATTGCCAGGGGGAGCACTGAAGCTTTCTTT.

The V call is TRBV12-5, the J call TRBJ2-5; D uncertain. Germline lookup yields CDR1 LGHNT and CDR2 FRNRAP. This CDR3 spans 11 amino acids. Trimming removed 1 base at V and 3 bases at J, with 0 bases between. The CDR3 DNA is TGTGCTAGTGGTTTGGAAGAGACCCAGTACTTC. Protein product: CASGLEETQYF.